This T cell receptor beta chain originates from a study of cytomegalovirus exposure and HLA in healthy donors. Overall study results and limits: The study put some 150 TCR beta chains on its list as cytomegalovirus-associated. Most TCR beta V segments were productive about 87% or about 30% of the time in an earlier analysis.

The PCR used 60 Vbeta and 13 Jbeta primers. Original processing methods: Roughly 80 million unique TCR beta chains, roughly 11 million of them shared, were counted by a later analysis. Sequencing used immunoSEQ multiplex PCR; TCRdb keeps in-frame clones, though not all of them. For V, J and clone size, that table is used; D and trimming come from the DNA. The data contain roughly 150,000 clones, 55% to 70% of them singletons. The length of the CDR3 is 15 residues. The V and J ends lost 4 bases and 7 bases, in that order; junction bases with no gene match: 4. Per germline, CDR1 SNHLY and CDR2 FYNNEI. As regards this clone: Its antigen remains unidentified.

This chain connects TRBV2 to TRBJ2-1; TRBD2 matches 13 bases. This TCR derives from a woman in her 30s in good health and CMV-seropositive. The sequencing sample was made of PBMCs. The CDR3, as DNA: TGTGCCAGCAGTGTCACTAGCGGGAGGGGGAATGAGCAGTTCTTC. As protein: CASSVTSGRGNEQFF.